Listed below are T cell receptor beta chains from one sample, sequenced in a study of blood T cell repertoires in COVID-19. Clones were read by immunoSEQ multiplex PCR, and TCRdb kept only the in-frame ones, dropping some. The sample records approximately 200,000 clones, about 91% being singletons. Sequencing input: PBMCs or T cells enriched from blood (not recorded which). The receptors were gathered from a woman aged 40 to 55 with acute COVID-19. The CDR3 runs from the conserved cysteine through the conserved F or W.

V gene	CDR3 protein
TRBV30	CAWNSGRAQPGEQFF
TRBV6-2/TRBV6-3	CASSLPGKGEKLFF
TRBV4-2	CASSQDRGLIYEQYF
TRBV3-1/TRBV3-2	CASSHNRGLGNSNQPQHF
TRBV2	CASSIQQGAAGNTIYF
TRBV6-1	CASSEAQGRISNQPQHF
TRBV9	CASSVLPDRYEAFF
TRBV29-1	CSVGGQSSYNEQFF
TRBV4-2	CARRHHPFSGPRGGAGPCEQYF
TRBV9	CASSAIETGQGRNEQFF
TRBV5-4	CASSLQGNTEAFF
TRBV9	CASSVSGGRETQYF
TRBV4-2	CASSQGIRQSPLSSSGANVLTF
TRBV9	CASSSRQAEDEQYF
TRBV2	CASSSTQGGGTIKHF
TRBV9	CASSFSGSTDTQYF
TRBV19	CASSNAGTGERPQHF
TRBV9	CASSAGLAGNEQYF
TRBV27	CASSLSAGGTTGANVLTF
TRBV19	CASSFPGKNQPQHF
TRBV2	CASSIQGAGQPQHF
TRBV11-3	CASSFTNNEQFF
TRBV27	CASSWLDSTGELFF
TRBV11-2	CASSLWEGSRYEQYF
TRBV11-2	CASSRGLAFQETQYF
TRBV9	CASSPTGTGIYEQYF
TRBV15	CATSSLGLATSYNEQFF
TRBV18	CASSLGLANTEAFF
TRBV2	CASSEVRGLGNEKLFF
TRBV11-1	CASSLEGADTQYF
TRBV6-5	CASSQTGGPQPQHF
TRBV4-2	CASSQGDSASNEKLFF
TRBV19	CASSGRDRSTEAFF
TRBV2	CASRVSGYNEQFF
TRBV5-1	CASSLGGLEFDTQYF
TRBV4-1	CASSQEDRELGYTF
TRBV4-1	CASSDDYGYANTGELFF
TRBV4-2	CASSQRRKSSYNEQFF
TRBV2	CASSSGQGYPEAFF
TRBV10-1	CASSESLGWTSGREETQYF
TRBV6-5	CASSTDRGTGELFF